These 24 T cell receptor beta chains came from one sample sequenced in a study of beta chain features in type 1 diabetes. Study-wide results and caveats: In every one of the four CD4+ subsets, TCRB CDR3s were moderately but significantly shorter in Type 1 diabetes patients.

The isolated RNA, all of it, was reverse transcribed, so expressed TCRB transcripts were what got sequenced. TCRdb's table, derived via immunoSEQ multiplex PCR, lists solely in-frame clones and lacks some. The sample shows around 650,000 clones, approximately 13% of them seen only once. The antigens of these receptors remain unknown. Source material: naive CD4+ T cells from blood. Receptors were obtained from a man aged 30-40 years with type 1 diabetes.

This clone was seen a few times. V and J are TRBV7-2 and TRBJ1-5; D is unclear. Trimming took 5 bases from V and 4 from J, leaving 15 bases between them. Germline CDR1 is SGHTA and CDR2 is FQGNSA. This CDR3 contains 15 residues. CDR3 sequence (DNA): TGTGCCAGCAGCCAAAACGGGTTCGGGAATCAGCCCCAGCATTTT. Translating it yields CASSQNGFGNQPQHF.

The rearrangement links TRBV27 to TRBJ1-6; D may be TRBD1 (6 bases). CDR3 length: 16 amino acids. V was cut by 1 base and J by 6 bases, with 13 bases left in between. Germline lookup yields CDR1 MNHEY and CDR2 SMNVEV (reference sequence). The CDR3 protein is CASSLLGARINSPLHF. The DNA of the CDR3 is TGTGCCAGCAGTTTATTGGGGGCGCGAATTAATTCACCCCTCCACTTT.

CDR3 DNA sequence: TGCGCCAGCAGCGCCGGGACAGCGAAGTCCTACGAGCAGTACTTC. It is translated as CASSAGTAKSYEQYF. The chain recombines TRBV5-1 with TRBJ2-7; 7 bases are a match to TRBD1. The CDR3 has 15 residues. Trimming took 4 bases from V and 1 from J; bases not matched to a gene: 8. In germline, CDR1 is SGHRS, CDR2 YFSETQ.

The CDR3 DNA reads as TGTGCCAGCAGTTGGGCTGGCACAGATACGCAGTATTTT. Protein: CASSWAGTDTQYF. V usage is TRBV27 and J usage is TRBJ2-3; unclear D gene. The CDR3 runs 13 residues. V was cut by 4 bases and J by 1 base, with 6 bases left in between. Looked up from germline, CDR1 is MNHEY and CDR2 is SMNVEV (reference sequence).

The rearrangement links TRBV2 to TRBJ1-5; maybe TRBD1 (6 bases). Germline CDR1 SNHLY, CDR2 FYNNEI. V was shortened by 4 bases and J by 6 bases, with 16 bases between the two germline ends. The CDR3 has 15 amino acids. CDR3 nucleotides: TGTGCCAGCAGTGGCAATCAGGGGCAGGGTCAGCCCCAGCATTTT. It codes for CASSGNQGQGQPQHF.

This chain joins TRBV5-6 and TRBJ1-1, with D hard to call. This CDR3 comprises 12 residues. CDR1 and CDR2 from the germline V gene are SGHDT and YYEEEE. V was trimmed by 1 base and J by 4 bases, leaving 5 bases between them. The CDR3 loop is CASSLYTTEAFF. The CDR3 DNA is TGTGCCAGCAGCTTGTATACCACTGAAGCTTTCTTT.

This clone was seen a few times. The genes are TRBV28 and TRBJ1-5; D may be TRBD1 (5 bases). The CDR3 loop spans 15 amino acids. Germline assignment: CDR1 MDHEN and CDR2 SYDVKM. The ends were cut back, 3 bases at V and 3 bases at J, with 12 bases in the middle. The CDR3 protein is CASSLGQPLNQPQHF. CDR3 sequence (DNA): TGTGCCAGCAGTTTGGGGCAGCCCCTCAATCAGCCCCAGCATTTT.

This clone was picked up a small number of times. CDR3 sequence: CASSTGTQDSPKDYTF. In DNA form, the CDR3 reads TGCGCCAGCAGCACCGGGACCCAGGATTCTCCCAAGGACTACACCTTC. The chain has TRBV5-1 and TRBJ1-2, with D possibly TRBD1 on 5 matching bases. The V end lost 4 bases, the J end lost 10 bases, and 26 bases lay between the germline ends. The CDR3 sequence is 16 residues long. In germline, CDR1 is SGHRS, CDR2 YFSETQ.

This clone was recorded a few times. The chain uses TRBV28 and TRBJ2-4; maybe TRBD1 (6 bases). This CDR3 region has 17 residues. The germline V and J ends were trimmed by 1 base and 0 bases, with 13 bases remaining between them. CDR1 is MDHEN and CDR2 is SYDVKM in the germline V gene. CDR3 sequence: CASSLFGEGGAKNIQYF. CDR3 bases: TGTGCCAGCAGTTTATTCGGCGAAGGGGGAGCCAAAAACATTCAGTACTTC.

CDR3 sequence: CASSQESGATGELFF. DNA for the CDR3: TGTGCCAGCAGCCAAGAATCCGGGGCCACCGGGGAGCTGTTTTTT. This sequence joins TRBV4-2 and TRBJ2-2; D tentatively reads TRBD1 or TRBD2 (5 bases each). The V gene lost 0 bases and the J gene lost 4 bases, with 9 bases spanning the gap. The germline gives CDR1 LGHNA, CDR2 YNFKEQ. The CDR3 has 15 residues.

The chain uses TRBV27 and TRBJ2-5; possibly TRBD2 for D (6 bases). V was pared by 6 bases and J by 0 bases, with 8 bases between. Per the germline V gene, CDR1 is MNHEY and CDR2 is SMNVEV (reference sequence). CDR3 length equals 13 residues. CDR3 in DNA: TGTGCCAGCAGGGAGGGGTACCAAGAGACCCAGTACTTC. Its translation: CASREGYQETQYF.

Here the CDR3 reads CASSQEGTGSSYNSPLHF. CDR3 DNA: TGCGCCAGCAGCCAAGAGGGGACGGGAAGCTCCTATAATTCACCCCTCCACTTT. The gene calls are TRBV4-3 and TRBJ1-6; possibly TRBD1 for D (5 bases). The V and J ends lost 0 bases and 0 bases respectively, with 12 bases between them. Germline CDR1 LGHNA, CDR2 YSLEER. This CDR3 contains 18 residues.

The chain has TRBV11-1 and TRBJ2-2; tentatively, D is TRBD1 (6 bases). The CDR3 is made up of 15 amino acids. Trimming left V 2 bases short and J 3 bases short, with 10 bases between. CDR1 and CDR2 from the germline V gene are SGHAT and FQDESV (reference sequence). CDR3 in amino acids: CASSLTGIDTGELFF. Here the CDR3 DNA reads TGTGCCAGCAGCTTAACAGGGATCGACACCGGGGAGCTGTTTTTT.

This clone was observed a handful of times. The V gene is TRBV23-1, the J gene TRBJ2-5; D unresolved. The assigned J gene may be wrong: the sequence end matches TRBJ2-7 better. TRBV23-1 is an open reading frame, and its role is uncertain. The CDR3 length is 14 residues. DNA of the CDR3: TGCGCCAGCAGTCAAACCTGGACGGAGTACGAGCAGTACTTC. This gives the protein CASSQTWTEYEQYF.

The genes are TRBV6-5 and TRBJ2-3; 10 bases are shared with TRBD2. V shed 5 bases and J 4 bases; nucleotides not matched to a gene: 6. Germline-derived CDR1 and CDR2 are MNHEY and SVGAGI. The CDR3 has 15 amino acids. DNA of the CDR3: TGTGCCAGCAGTACTAGCGGGGTAGGCGCAGATACGCAGTATTTT. It encodes CASSTSGVGADTQYF.

This clone appeared a single time. The V gene is TRBV6-1, the J gene TRBJ1-2; no firm D call. CDR1 MNHNS and CDR2 SASEGT come from the germline V gene. Trimming cost V 5 bases and J 8 bases, with 9 bases left between them. The CDR3 runs to 11 residues. The CDR3 region is CASSSTRGYTF. The CDR3 nucleotides read TGTGCCAGCAGTTCGACAAGGGGCTACACCTTC.

This clone has just a few counts. The V and J genes are TRBV6-6 and TRBJ1-1, with 7 bases that match TRBD1. From germline, CDR1 is MNHNY and CDR2 SVGAGI (reference sequence). The CDR3 has 14 amino acids. J gave up 1 base and V 4 bases, and 3 bases lay outside the gene matches. The chain's CDR3 is CASSSGTANTEAFF. The DNA for the CDR3 is TGTGCCAGCAGTTCCGGGACAGCGAACACTGAAGCTTTCTTT.

This clone has just a few counts. Other DNA sequences from this sample encode an identical CDR3 as well. CDR3 amino acids: CASSLRGGNYGYTF. For the CDR3, the DNA is TGTGCCAGCAGTTTGAGGGGAGGGAACTATGGCTACACCTTC. J is TRBJ1-2 and V is TRBV27; the D gene is possibly TRBD1 (5 bases). Trimming cost V 3 bases and J 2 bases, with 10 bases left between them. Per germline, CDR1 MNHEY and CDR2 SMNVEV (reference sequence). The CDR3 extends over 14 amino acids.

The rearrangement joins TRBV7-2 to TRBJ2-5, with 7 bases fitting TRBD2. J gave up 5 bases and V 0 bases, and 12 bases lay outside the gene matches. The germline V gene encodes CDR1 SGHTA and CDR2 FQGNSA. The CDR3 covers 17 residues. The CDR3 DNA reads TGTGCCAGCAGCTTAGCCTCTAGGGGAGCGGGGTGGGAGACCCAGTACTTC. It yields the protein CASSLASRGAGWETQYF.

This clone has more than one count but fewer than ten. The V and J genes are TRBV4-2 and TRBJ2-7; 7 nucleotides match TRBD2. Trimming removed 1 base from V and 6 bases from J; junction bases left unmatched: 15. Germline CDR1 is LGHNA and CDR2 is YNFKEQ. This CDR3 is 17 amino acids long. CDR3 sequence: CASSQGTGGEKMGEQYF. The CDR3 DNA sequence: TGTGCCAGCAGCCAAGGGACTGGGGGGGAGAAAATGGGCGAGCAGTACTTC.

V gene TRBV23-1 combines with J gene TRBJ1-2, with D perhaps TRBD1 (6 bases). TRBV23-1 is assigned to the ORF class and has an uncertain function. The CDR3 runs to 18 residues. The V end lost 2 bases, the J end lost 2 bases, and 21 bases lay between the germline ends. CDR3 coding DNA: TGCGCCAGCAGTCAACTTAGCCTACAGGGATCATTGAACTATGGCTACACCTTC. Its protein is CASSQLSLQGSLNYGYTF.

There are a few counts of this clone. This rearrangement joins TRBV20-1 to TRBJ1-5, with D maybe TRBD1 (5 bases). This CDR3 is 10 amino acids long. Germline V CDR1 and CDR2: DFQATT, SNEGSKA (reference sequence). Trimming removed 6 bases at V and 11 bases at J, with 11 bases between. CDR3 sequence reads: CSAFQGTQHF. Here the CDR3 DNA reads TGCAGTGCCTTTCAGGGAACCCAGCATTTT.

This clone came up a few times. The DNA for the CDR3 is TGCGCCAGCAGTCACAGAGACGGGACAGGAACTGGAAACACCATATATTTT. Its protein is CASSHRDGTGTGNTIYF. The chain has TRBV23-1 and TRBJ1-3, with TRBD1 matching over 8 bases. TRBV23-1 is noted as an ORF with a role that remains uncertain. The CDR3 length is 17 residues. The V and J ends lost 3 bases and 2 bases, in that order; junction bases with no gene match: 9.

This clone was counted only a few times. The genes are TRBV15 and TRBJ1-6; TRBD1 matches 8 bases. The CDR3 spans 18 residues. V lost 3 bases to trimming and J lost 0 bases; unmatched junction nucleotides: 7. Germline lookup yields CDR1 LNHNV and CDR2 YYDKDF (reference sequence). The CDR3 DNA is TGTGCCACCAGCAGTACTACAGGGGGTAGCTCCTATAATTCACCCCTCCACTTT. Translating gives CATSSTTGGSSYNSPLHF.